This passage covers 6 T cell receptor beta chains from one sample sequenced in a study of CD8 T cells in ankylosing spondylitis. These receptors lack a known antigen. One entry per CDR3 protein, called by TCRdb with MiXCR from the 5' RACE reads. The repertoire consists of fewer than 400,000 distinct CDR3 sequences, with 20% to 25% occurring once and the leading ten covering 15% to 20%. Regarding the study as a whole: Made up of fewer than ten highly homologous variants, a TCR beta motif appeared characteristic of ankylosing spondylitis blood.

Sequencing was carried out using blood, either unsorted or a sorted T cell fraction (not recorded which). These receptor sequences come from a male donor with ankylosing spondylitis.

In its sample, this clonotype was seen many times. The rearrangement joins TRBV20-1 to TRBJ2-6; D not resolved. With 0 bases removed from V and 3 bases from J, the gap between germline ends came to 6 bases. The CDR3 spans 14 residues. CDR1 DFQATT and CDR2 SNEGSKA come from the germline V gene (reference sequence). The CDR3 loop is CSAREPGGANVLTF. The CDR3 nucleotides are TGCAGTGCTAGAGAGCCAGGTGGGGCCAACGTCCTGACTTTC.

This clonotype was seen more than once but under ten times. The chain carries TRBV7-2 and TRBJ1-4; 7 positions match TRBD1. The CDR3 consists of 16 residues. Trimming took 3 bases from V and 5 from J; bases not matched to a gene: 9. The germline CDR1 and CDR2 sequences are SGHTA and FQGNSA. The CDR3 region has the DNA TGTGCCAGCAGCTTGGTGCCCCGGGACAGCAATGAAAAACTGTTTTTT. This gives the protein CASSLVPRDSNEKLFF.

This clonotype appeared a few times. The chain recombines TRBV4-2 with TRBJ2-5, with D possibly being TRBD2 (6 bases). Looked up from germline, CDR1 is LGHNA and CDR2 is YNFKEQ. CDR3 length: 16 amino acids. The germline V and J ends were trimmed by 0 bases and 5 bases, with 16 bases remaining between them. In nucleotides, the CDR3 is TGTGCCAGCAGCCAAGATGCCCCTCCAGGGAGGGAGACCCAGTACTTC. It yields the protein CASSQDAPPGRETQYF.

This clonotype was detected only a few times. The chain is built from TRBV7-9 and TRBJ2-6; D remains unclear. V was pared by 7 bases and J by 2 bases, with 9 bases between. Germline V gives CDR1 SEHNR, CDR2 FQNEAQ (reference sequence). CDR3 length: 14 residues. CDR3 sequence: CASNLYTGANVLTF. Here the CDR3 DNA reads TGTGCCAGCAACCTTTATACTGGGGCCAACGTCCTGACTTTC.

This clonotype showed up many times. This chain joins TRBV4-1 and TRBJ1-4; TRBD1 might be the D (5 bases). Germline loops: CDR1 MGHRA, CDR2 YSYEKL. Trimming cost V 1 base and J 7 bases, with 13 bases left between them. The CDR3 runs to 15 residues. CDR3 nucleotides: TGCGCCAGCAGCCAAGGTTCGTCAGGGTTTGAAAAACTGTTTTTT. Translating it yields CASSQGSSGFEKLFF.

The rearrangement links TRBV29-1 to TRBJ2-1; D remains ambiguous. Germline CDR1 SQVTM, CDR2 ANQGSEA. There are 13 residues in the CDR3. V lost 2 bases to trimming and J lost 8 bases, with 13 bases between them. Here the CDR3 DNA reads TGCAGCGTTGAACCCCTCCGTGGTGATGAGCAGTTCTTC. It translates to CSVEPLRGDEQFF.